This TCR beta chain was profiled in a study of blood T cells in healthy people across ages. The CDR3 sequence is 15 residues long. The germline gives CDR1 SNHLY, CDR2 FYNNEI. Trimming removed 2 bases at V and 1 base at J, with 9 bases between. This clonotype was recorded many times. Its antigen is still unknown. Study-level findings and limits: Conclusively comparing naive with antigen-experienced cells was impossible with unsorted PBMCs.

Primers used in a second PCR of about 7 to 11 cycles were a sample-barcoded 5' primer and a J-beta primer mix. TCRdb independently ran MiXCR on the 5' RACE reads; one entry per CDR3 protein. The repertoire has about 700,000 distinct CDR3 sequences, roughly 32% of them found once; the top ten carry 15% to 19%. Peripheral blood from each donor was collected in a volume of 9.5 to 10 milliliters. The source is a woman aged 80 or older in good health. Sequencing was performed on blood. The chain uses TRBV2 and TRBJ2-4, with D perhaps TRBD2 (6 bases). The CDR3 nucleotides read TGTGCCAGCAGTGAATGGGGGGACGCCAAAAACATTCAGTACTTC. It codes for CASSEWGDAKNIQYF.